The clone carrying this TCR beta chain has just a few counts. Per the germline V gene, CDR1 is SGDLS and CDR2 is YYNGEE. V was cut by 0 bases and J by 0 bases, with 12 bases left in between. The CDR3 covers 16 residues. This specimen belongs to a study of OX40 agonist ivuxolimab in advanced cancers. The data were produced by immunoSEQ multiplex PCR, yet TCRdb's version contains in-frame clones alone and is incomplete. The sample records roughly 40,000 clones, 75% to 90% being singletons. Sequenced here: CD4+ or CD8+ T cells sorted from blood, sampled in a trial of the OX40 agonist ivuxolimab. The chain links TRBV9 to TRBJ1-1; D ambiguous. The receptor's source is an adult with an advanced solid tumor such as melanoma, head and neck, liver or kidney cancer. The CDR3 sequence: CASSVGIGMVNTEAFF. CDR3 nucleotides: TGTGCCAGCAGCGTAGGGATCGGGATGGTGAACACTGAAGCTTTCTTT.